The 4 T cell receptor beta chains below were found in one sample sequenced in a study of beta chain features in type 1 diabetes. The whole isolated RNA underwent reverse transcription, so sequencing captured expressed TCRB transcripts. Profiled with immunoSEQ multiplex PCR; TCRdb holds only in-frame clones, not every one. The sample lists roughly 170,000 clones; about an eighth were seen once. The sequencing sample was made of central memory CD4+ T cells from blood. Source of these receptors: a young woman in good health.

The V and J genes are TRBV7-8 and TRBJ1-1; 11 bases align to TRBD1. The CDR3 has 14 residues. Germline V gives CDR1 SGHVS, CDR2 FQNEAQ. With V trimmed by 4 bases and J by 6 bases, 4 bases remained unmatched. In DNA, the CDR3 is TGTGCCAGCAGCTCCCGGGACAGGGGGGCTGAAGCTTTCTTT. Its translation is CASSSRDRGAEAFF. The full variable domain, rest sourced from reference TRBV7-8 and TRBJ1-1, is GAGVSQSPRYKVAKRGQDVALRCDPISGHVSLFWYQQALGQGPEFLTYFQNEAQLDKSGLPSDRFFAERPEGSVSTLKIQRTQQEDSAVYLCASSSRDRGAEAFFGQGTRLTVV.

The chain employs TRBV29-1 and TRBJ1-2; TRBD1 matches at 9 bases. The CDR3 sequence is 12 residues long. V dropped 8 bases and J dropped 3; count of bases not matched to a gene: 4. CDR1 SQVTM and CDR2 ANQGSEA come from the germline V gene. CDR3 in amino acids: CSTWTGDYGYTF. The CDR3 DNA sequence: TGCAGCACCTGGACAGGGGACTATGGCTACACCTTC.

This clone has a handful of counts. The chain uses TRBV7-2 and TRBJ2-2; D unresolved. CDR1 and CDR2 (germline): SGHTA, FQGNSA. V shed 1 base and J shed 5 bases, with 5 bases lying between them. This CDR3 has 13 residues. This chain's CDR3 is CASSLEQTGELFF. The CDR3 bases are TGTGCCAGCAGCTTAGAACAGACCGGGGAGCTGTTTTTT.

This chain connects TRBV15 to TRBJ2-7; 11 bases agree with TRBD2. The germline V gene encodes CDR1 LNHNV and CDR2 YYDKDF (reference sequence). Unmatched junction bases numbered 8, after V lost 0 bases and J lost 7 bases. The CDR3 covers 16 residues. The CDR3 DNA is TGTGCCACCAGCAGAGATTGGGCTAGCGGGAGGCATGAGCAGTACTTC. Protein product: CATSRDWASGRHEQYF.